This T cell receptor (beta chain) was documented in a study of T cells in Graves' hyperthyroidism and ophthalmopathy. Turning to this clonotype: Its antigen is not known. A read error is possible here, since a much larger clone lies one base away. No conserved phenylalanine or tryptophan ends this CDR3, so it is likely a read error.

The study's findings and limits: A model of 13 V-J pairs discriminated ophthalmopathy from stable hyperthyroidism.

The CDR3 runs to 14 residues. Germline V lookup: CDR1 MNHNS, CDR2 SASEGT. Trimming pared 6 bases from V and 3 bases from J, leaving 14 bases between. What was amplified from RNA transcripts were TCR beta CDR3 regions. Carried out on the TCR CDR3, a first-round RT-PCR used the HTBI primer set. TCRdb passed the multiplex PCR reads through MiXCR, listing each CDR3 protein once. The table has about 210,000 distinct CDR3 sequences, about 18% seen once. This receptor was obtained from a middle-aged man with Graves' hyperthyroidism. Material for sequencing was blood. The chain combines TRBV6-1 with TRBJ1-1, with unresolved D. The CDR3 sequence is CASSGPSRDTEAFL. As DNA, the CDR3 is TGTGCCAGCAGCGGACCTTCGAGGGACACTGAAGCTTTCCTT.